A single T cell receptor (beta chain) is shown here with its context. The CDR3 is 14 amino acids. Germline V gene sequence: CDR1 SQVTM, CDR2 ANQGSEA. V shed 8 bases, J shed 0 bases, and the junction held 9 bases outside the gene matches. The sample originates from a study of CD8+ T cells in alopecia areata. Study information: A regimen of oral tofacitinib, 5 to 10 mg twice daily, was given to treated patients.

The treatment: oral pan-JAK inhibitor, 5-10 mg twice daily. RNA, once extracted, was reverse transcribed into cDNA for use as the sequencing template. Using immunoSEQ multiplex PCR, the repertoire was profiled, and TCRdb retains in-frame clones only, with some absent. This table holds some 150,000 clones, roughly 63% found once. This clonotype was obtained from a human donor with alopecia areata. The rearrangement links TRBV29-1 to TRBJ1-1, with 7 bases lining up with TRBD1. The material sequenced was CD4+ T cells sorted from blood, taken at roughly week 58, from a patient treated with tofacitinib. The chain's CDR3 is CSSRQGHLNTEAFF. CDR3 DNA: TGCAGCTCTCGACAGGGCCACTTGAACACTGAAGCTTTCTTT. Together with reference TRBV29-1 and TRBJ1-1, the CDR3 gives the full variable domain: SAVISQKPSRDICQRGTSLTIQCQVDSQVTMMFWYRQQPGQSLTLIATANQGSEATYESGFVIDKFPISRPNLTFSTLTVSNMSPEDSSIYLCSSRQGHLNTEAFFGQGTRLTVV.